The 9 T cell receptor beta chains reported below all come from one sample, sequenced in a study of T-cell reconstitution after alpha-beta-depleted transplantation in children. Preparation of the TCRbeta library was carried out with unique molecular identifiers. Each CDR3 protein gets one entry after TCRdb re-called the PCR reads with MiXCR. In the table there are about 540,000 distinct CDR3 sequences, about a quarter of which are singletons. The specimen was PBMCs, collected before TCRalphabeta/CD19-depleted stem cell transplant. Receptors were obtained from a boy under two years old with Wiskott-Aldrich syndrome, due to receive a stem cell transplant.

This clonotype occurred a few times. The chain joins TRBV5-1 to TRBJ2-3, with 7 bases that match TRBD2. The CDR3 covers 16 residues. V shed 4 bases and J 1 base; nucleotides not matched to a gene: 9. Germline V gene lookup returns CDR1 SGHRS and CDR2 YFSETQ. In nucleotides, the CDR3 is TGCGCCAGCAGCGATCTCACTAGCGCCGGCACAGATACGCAGTATTTT. This encodes CASSDLTSAGTDTQYF.

The chain links TRBV7-2 to TRBJ2-7, with D unclear. V was shortened by 5 bases and J by 3 bases, with 14 bases between the two germline ends. The V gene's germline CDR1 is SGHTA and CDR2 FQGNSA. This CDR3 is 14 amino acids long. DNA of the CDR3: TGTGCCAGCAGCGCCTACCTACCGGGCTACGAGCAGTACTTC. This sequence encodes CASSAYLPGYEQYF.

In its sample, this clonotype was seen once. The V call is TRBV20-1, the J call TRBJ2-3, with D perhaps given as TRBD1 or TRBD2 (5 bases each). The CDR3 spans 15 residues. V lost 3 bases to trimming and J lost 0 bases, with 13 bases between them. From germline, CDR1 is DFQATT and CDR2 SNEGSKA (reference sequence). The CDR3 spells CSASGRGVSTDTQYF. The DNA of the CDR3 is TGCAGTGCTAGTGGCCGGGGCGTTAGCACAGATACGCAGTATTTT.

The rearrangement links TRBV6-1 to TRBJ2-2; D uncertain. CDR1 is MNHNS and CDR2 is SASEGT in the germline V gene. This CDR3 is 14 amino acids long. V lost 8 bases and J 2 bases, leaving 12 bases between the germline ends. CDR3 in DNA: TGTGCCAGCCGATGGTCCGGAAACACCGGGGAGCTGTTTTTT. Protein: CASRWSGNTGELFF.

This chain joins TRBV6-5 and TRBJ1-1, with 7 positions matching TRBD1. Trimming removed 3 bases from V and 5 bases from J; junction bases left unmatched: 3. The CDR3 has 13 residues. CDR1 is MNHEY, CDR2 SVGAGI, per germline. CDR3 in DNA: TGTGCCAGCAGTTATAGGGGGCTGACTGAAGCTTTCTTT. This gives the protein CASSYRGLTEAFF.

V is TRBV20-1 and J is TRBJ2-2, with 9 bases aligning to TRBD2. The V gene end was trimmed by 6 bases and the J gene end by 6 bases; junction bases not matched to a gene: 5. Germline-derived CDR1 and CDR2 are DFQATT and SNEGSKA (reference sequence). There are 13 residues in the CDR3. CDR3 in DNA: TGCAGTGCCATGCGCGGGAGGGCCGGGGAGCTGTTTTTT. Translating it yields CSAMRGRAGELFF.

The rearrangement uses TRBV27 and TRBJ2-2, with D perhaps matching TRBD1 (6 bases). CDR3 size: 14 residues. Germline V gives CDR1 MNHEY, CDR2 SMNVEV (reference sequence). Trimming shortened V by 4 bases and J by 0 bases, and 6 bases separated the two germline ends. The CDR3, as DNA: TGTGCCAGCAGTTACAGGGCGAACACCGGGGAGCTGTTTTTT. Translation: CASSYRANTGELFF.

The chain has TRBV28 and TRBJ2-1, with D maybe TRBD1 (6 bases). Trimming shortened V by 8 bases and J by 8 bases, and 16 bases separated the two germline ends. CDR1 and CDR2 from the germline V gene are MDHEN and SYDVKM. CDR3 size: 13 residues. CDR3 nucleotide sequence: TGTGCCAGCCGGGACAAGCATTCGGATGAGCAGTTCTTC. Its protein product is CASRDKHSDEQFF.

This chain uses TRBV7-2 with TRBJ2-7; 10 bases fit TRBD2. V lost 0 bases and J lost 2; bases outside the gene matches: 4. This CDR3 region has 16 residues. The germline V gene encodes CDR1 SGHTA and CDR2 FQGNSA. In DNA, the CDR3 is TGTGCCAGCAGCTTAGCGCCTAGCGGGGGACCCTACGAGCAGTACTTC. Its protein is CASSLAPSGGPYEQYF.